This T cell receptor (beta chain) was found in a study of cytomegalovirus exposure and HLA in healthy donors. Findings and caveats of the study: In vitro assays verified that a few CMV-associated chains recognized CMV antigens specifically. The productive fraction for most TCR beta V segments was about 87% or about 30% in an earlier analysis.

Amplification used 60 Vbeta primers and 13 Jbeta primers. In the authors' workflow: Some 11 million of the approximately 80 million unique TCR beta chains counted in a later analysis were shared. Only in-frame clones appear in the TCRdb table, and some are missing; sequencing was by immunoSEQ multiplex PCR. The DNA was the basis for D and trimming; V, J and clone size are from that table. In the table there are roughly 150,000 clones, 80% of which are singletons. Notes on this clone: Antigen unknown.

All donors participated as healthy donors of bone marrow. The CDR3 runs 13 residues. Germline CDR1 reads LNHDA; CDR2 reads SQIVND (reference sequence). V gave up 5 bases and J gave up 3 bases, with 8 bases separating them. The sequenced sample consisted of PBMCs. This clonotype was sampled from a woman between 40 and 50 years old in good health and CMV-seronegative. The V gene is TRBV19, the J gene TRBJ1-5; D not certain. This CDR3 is CASSPYPNQPQHF. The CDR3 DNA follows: TGTGCCAGTAGTCCTTATCCCAATCAGCCCCAGCATTTT. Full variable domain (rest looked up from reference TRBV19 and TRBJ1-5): DGGITQSPKYLFRKEGQNVTLSCEQNLNHDAMYWYRQDPGQGLRLIYYSQIVNDFQKGDIAEGYSVSREKKESFPLTVTSAQKNPTAFYLCASSPYPNQPQHFGDGTRLSIL.